This T cell receptor beta chain is from a study of molecular identifiers for immune sequencing clone quantification. Germline lookup yields CDR1 LGHNA and CDR2 YSLEER. This CDR3 has 15 residues. V was clipped by 0 bases and J by 11 bases, with 14 bases between them. A remark on this clonotype: The conserved final phenylalanine or tryptophan is absent from the CDR3, which likely points to a read error.

TCRdb ran MiXCR on the PCR reads and lists one entry per CDR3 protein. The data contain about 97,000 distinct CDR3 sequences, under 40% of them singletons. This chain links TRBV4-3 with TRBJ1-6, with D uncertain. The material sequenced was naive CD8+ T cells from blood, with Jurkat cell RNA spiked in. Subset in this sample: FACS-sorted CD8+CD4-CCR7+CD45RA+ naive T cells. The source is a human donor in good health. Some libraries in this study had Jurkat cell RNA spiked in. As DNA, the CDR3 is TGCGCCAGCAGCCAAGACCCAGGAAGGGATCCACCCCTCCACTAT. Protein: CASSQDPGRDPPLHY.